This TCR beta chain was sequenced during a study of spatial heterogeneity in lung cancer. This clonotype is medium-sized within its sample. Documented time point: sample taken at primary tumor resection. The CDR3 extends over 15 amino acids. Germline V gives CDR1 SGHTA, CDR2 FQGTGA. V was shortened by 2 bases and J by 3 bases, with 10 bases between the two germline ends. A unique molecular identifier was attached to every TCR cDNA molecule. TCRdb recomputed calls from the 5' RACE reads with MiXCR, one row per CDR3 protein. The profile covers 55,000 to 70,000 distinct CDR3 sequences, with approximately 6% appearing a single time and 14% to 15% taken by the ten largest.

The chain uses TRBV7-3 and TRBJ2-2, with D perhaps matching TRBD2 (6 bases). This clonotype was obtained from a female donor with early-stage non-small cell lung cancer. Source: PBMCs, taken at surgery. CDR3 residues: CASSLYGGDTGELFF. CDR3 DNA sequence: TGTGCCAGCAGCTTATACGGGGGAGACACCGGGGAGCTGTTTTTT. The variable domain in full, with the rest retrieved from reference TRBV7-3 and TRBJ2-2, is GAGVSQTPSNKVTEKGKYVELRCDPISGHTALYWYRQSLGQGPEFLIYFQGTGAADDSGLPNDRFFAVRPEGSVSTLKIQRTERGDSAVYLCASSLYGGDTGELFFGEGSRLTVL.